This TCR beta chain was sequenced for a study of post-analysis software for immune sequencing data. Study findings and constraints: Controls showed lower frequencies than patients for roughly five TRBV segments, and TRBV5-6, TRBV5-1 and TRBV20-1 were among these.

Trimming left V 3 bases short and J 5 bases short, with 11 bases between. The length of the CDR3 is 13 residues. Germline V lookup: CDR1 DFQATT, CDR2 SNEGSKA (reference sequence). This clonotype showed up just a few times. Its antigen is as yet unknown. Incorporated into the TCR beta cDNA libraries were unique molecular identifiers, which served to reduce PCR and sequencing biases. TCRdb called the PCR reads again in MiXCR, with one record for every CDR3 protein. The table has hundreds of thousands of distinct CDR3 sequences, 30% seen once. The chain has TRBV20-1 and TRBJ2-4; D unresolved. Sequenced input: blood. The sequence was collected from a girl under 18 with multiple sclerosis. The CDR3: CSARPGGENIQYF. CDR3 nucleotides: TGCAGTGCTAGGCCGGGTGGCGAAAACATTCAGTACTTC.